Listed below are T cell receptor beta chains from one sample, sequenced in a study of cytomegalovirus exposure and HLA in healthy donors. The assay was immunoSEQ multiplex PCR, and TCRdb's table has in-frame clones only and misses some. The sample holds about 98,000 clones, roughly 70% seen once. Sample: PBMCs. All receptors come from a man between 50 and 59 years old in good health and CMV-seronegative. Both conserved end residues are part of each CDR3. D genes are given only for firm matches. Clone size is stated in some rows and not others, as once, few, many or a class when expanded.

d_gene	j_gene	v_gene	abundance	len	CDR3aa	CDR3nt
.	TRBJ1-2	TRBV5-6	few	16	CASSPLSGVRRYGYTF	TGTGCCAGCAGCCCGTTATCAGGGGTTCGGCGCTATGGCTACACCTTC
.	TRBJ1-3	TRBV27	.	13	CASSFRDGYTIYF	TGTGCCAGCAGTTTCCGGGATGGCTACACCATATATTTT
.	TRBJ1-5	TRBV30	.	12	CAWGTGWQPQHF	TGTGCCTGGGGAACAGGGTGGCAGCCCCAGCATTTT
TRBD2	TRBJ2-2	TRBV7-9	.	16	CSSSTGTSPNTGELFF	TGTTCCAGCAGCACCGGGACTAGCCCGAACACCGGGGAGCTGTTTTTT
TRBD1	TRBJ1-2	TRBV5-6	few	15	CASSLARTGSRGYTF	TGTGCCAGCAGCTTGGCCCGGACAGGGTCTCGTGGCTACACCTTC
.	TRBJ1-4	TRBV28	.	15	CASSRRTHGGEKLFF	TGTGCCAGCAGTCGACGGACCCATGGAGGTGAAAAACTGTTTTTT
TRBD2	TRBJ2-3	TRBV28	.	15	CASSLGTSGSDTQYF	TGTGCCAGCAGTTTGGGGACTAGCGGTTCGGATACGCAGTATTTT
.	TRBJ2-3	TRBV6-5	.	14	CASSYAGRTDTQYF	TGTGCCAGCAGTTACGCGGGTAGAACAGATACGCAGTATTTT
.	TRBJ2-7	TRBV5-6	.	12	CASSQSSYEQYF	TGTGCCAGCAGCCAATCCTCCTACGAGCAGTACTTC
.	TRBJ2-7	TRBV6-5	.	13	CASRRQLLGEQYF	TGTGCCAGCAGAAGACAGCTCCTTGGTGAGCAGTACTTC
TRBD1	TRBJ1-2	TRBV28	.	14	CASSLSDRVYGYTF	TGTGCCAGCAGTTTATCGGACAGGGTCTATGGCTACACCTTC
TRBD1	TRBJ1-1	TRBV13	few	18	CASSLGQGAAQLNTEAFF	TGTGCCAGCAGCCTGGGACAGGGTGCTGCCCAGCTGAACACTGAAGCTTTCTTT
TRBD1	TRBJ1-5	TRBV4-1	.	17	CASSQGTGGGSNQPQHF	TGCGCCAGCAGCCAAGGGACAGGGGGTGGTAGCAATCAGCCCCAGCATTTT
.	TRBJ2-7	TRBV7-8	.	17	CASSLPYRRDPKGEQYF	TGTGCCAGCAGCCTACCCTACAGGCGGGACCCTAAGGGCGAGCAGTACTTC
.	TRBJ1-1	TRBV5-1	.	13	CASSLFGNTEAFF	TGCGCCAGCAGCTTGTTCGGTAACACTGAAGCTTTCTTT
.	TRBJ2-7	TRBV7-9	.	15	CAFPRETTGSYEQYF	TGTGCCTTCCCCCGAGAGACGACAGGTTCCTACGAGCAGTACTTC
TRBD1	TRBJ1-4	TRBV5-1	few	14	CASSWTGNGEKLFF	TGCGCCAGCAGCTGGACAGGGAATGGGGAAAAACTGTTTTTT